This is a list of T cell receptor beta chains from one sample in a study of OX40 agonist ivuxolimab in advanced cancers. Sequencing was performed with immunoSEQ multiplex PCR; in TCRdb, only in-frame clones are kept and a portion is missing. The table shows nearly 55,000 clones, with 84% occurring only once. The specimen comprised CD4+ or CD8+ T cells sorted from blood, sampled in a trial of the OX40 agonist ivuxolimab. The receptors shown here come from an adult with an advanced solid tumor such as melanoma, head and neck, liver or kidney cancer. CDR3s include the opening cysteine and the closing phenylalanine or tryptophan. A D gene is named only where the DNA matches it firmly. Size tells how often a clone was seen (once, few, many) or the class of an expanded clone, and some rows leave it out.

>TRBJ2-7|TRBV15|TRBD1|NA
CATSKGQGNEQYF
TGTGCCACCAGTAAGGGACAGGGTAACGAGCAGTACTTC
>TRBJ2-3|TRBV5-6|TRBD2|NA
CASSLSTSGTLTDTQYF
TGTGCCAGCAGCTTGTCTACTAGCGGAACCCTCACAGATACGCAGTATTTT
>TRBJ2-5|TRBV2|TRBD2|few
CASNTGGAGETQYF
TGTGCCAGCAATACGGGAGGGGCTGGGGAGACCCAGTACTTC
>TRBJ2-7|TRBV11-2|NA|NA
CASSPNVNTYEQYF
TGTGCCAGCAGCCCTAATGTAAACACCTACGAGCAGTACTTC
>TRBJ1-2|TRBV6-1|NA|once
CASSRDRGANYGYTF
TGTGCCAGCAGTCGTGACCGGGGCGCTAACTATGGCTACACCTTC
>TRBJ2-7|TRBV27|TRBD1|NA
CASSLGAGGTYEQYF
TGTGCCAGCAGTTTGGGGGCAGGGGGAACCTACGAGCAGTACTTC
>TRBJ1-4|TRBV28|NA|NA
CASSLGGLGEKLFF
TGTGCCAGCAGTTTGGGGGGCTTGGGTGAAAAACTGTTTTTT
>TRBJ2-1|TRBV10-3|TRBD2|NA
CAISEVGGRKNEQFF
TGTGCCATCAGTGAGGTAGGCGGGAGGAAGAATGAGCAGTTCTTC
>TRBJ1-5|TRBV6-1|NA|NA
CAVGTGQPQHF
TGTGCCGTAGGGACCGGTCAGCCCCAGCATTTT
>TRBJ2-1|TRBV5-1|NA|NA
CASRLQGLQGNEQFF
TGCGCCAGCAGGCTCCAGGGGTTACAGGGCAATGAGCAGTTCTTC
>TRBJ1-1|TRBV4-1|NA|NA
CASSRDLNTEAFF
TGCGCCAGCAGCCGAGACTTGAACACTGAAGCTTTCTTT
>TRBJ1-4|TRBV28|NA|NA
CASSSPQGQGNEKLFF
TGTGCCAGCAGTTCCCCCCAAGGGCAGGGTAATGAAAAACTGTTTTTT
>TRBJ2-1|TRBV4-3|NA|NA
CASSPGGQDNEQFF
TGCGCCAGCAGCCCTGGCGGCCAGGACAATGAGCAGTTCTTC
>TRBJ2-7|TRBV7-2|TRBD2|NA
CASSLAGTKLEQYF
TGTGCCAGCAGCTTAGCAGGGACTAAGCTCGAGCAGTACTTC
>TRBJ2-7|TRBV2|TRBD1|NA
CASSTSGTGGWYEQYF
TGTGCCAGCAGCACCTCCGGGACAGGGGGATGGTACGAGCAGTACTTC
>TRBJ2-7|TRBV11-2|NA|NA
CASSQVPGFEQYF
TGTGCCAGCAGCCAGGTGCCCGGTTTTGAGCAGTACTTC
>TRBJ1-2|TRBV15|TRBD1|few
CATSRDGTGAFYGYTF
TGTGCCACCAGCAGAGATGGGACAGGGGCTTTCTATGGCTACACCTTC
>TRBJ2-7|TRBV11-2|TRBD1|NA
CASSFDRGWDEQYF
TGTGCCAGCAGCTTCGACAGGGGTTGGGACGAGCAGTACTTC
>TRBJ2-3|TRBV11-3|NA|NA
CASSLNRAADTQYF
TGTGCCAGCAGCTTAAACAGGGCCGCAGATACGCAGTATTTT
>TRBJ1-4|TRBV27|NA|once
CASSPLDRPEKLFF
TGTGCCAGCAGCCCCCTAGACAGGCCCGAAAAACTGTTTTTT
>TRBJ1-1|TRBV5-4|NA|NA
CASSLKGAYTEAFF
TGTGCCAGCAGCTTGAAAGGGGCGTACACTGAAGCTTTCTTT
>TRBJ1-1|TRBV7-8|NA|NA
CASSLYKAVNTEAFF
TGTGCCAGCAGCTTGTACAAGGCGGTGAACACTGAAGCTTTCTTT
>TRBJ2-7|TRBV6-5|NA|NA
CASSYRYEQYF
TGTGCCAGCAGTTATCGGTACGAGCAGTACTTC
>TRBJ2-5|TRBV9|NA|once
CASGRGRETQYF
TGTGCCAGCGGGCGGGGCCGGGAGACCCAGTACTTC
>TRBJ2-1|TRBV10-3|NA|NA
CAISESSNEQFF
TGTGCCATCAGTGAGTCCTCCAATGAGCAGTTCTTC
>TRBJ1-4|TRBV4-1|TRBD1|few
CASSRGQRNEKLFF
TGCGCCAGCAGCCGGGGACAGCGAAATGAAAAACTGTTTTTT
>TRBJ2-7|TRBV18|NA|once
CASSTSRDNYEQYF
TGTGCCAGCTCTACCAGCAGGGACAATTACGAGCAGTACTTC
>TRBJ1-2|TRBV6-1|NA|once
CASSDRVYGYTF
TGTGCCAGCAGTGATAGGGTCTATGGCTACACCTTC
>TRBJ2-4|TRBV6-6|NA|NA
CASTTDSLNIQYF
TGTGCCAGCACCACGGACAGTTTGAACATTCAGTACTTC
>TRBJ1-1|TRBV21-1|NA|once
CASVSKGADTEAFF
TGTGCCAGCGTAAGTAAGGGGGCGGATACTGAAGCTTTCTTT
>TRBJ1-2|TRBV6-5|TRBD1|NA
CASSLSGQGNYGYTF
TGTGCCAGCAGCCTTTCGGGACAGGGGAACTATGGCTACACCTTC
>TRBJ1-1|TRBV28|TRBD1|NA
CAWSQGAFTEAFF
TGTGCCTGGTCGCAGGGGGCGTTCACTGAAGCTTTCTTT
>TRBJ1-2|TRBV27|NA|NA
CASRWDFSLWLHLRF
NA
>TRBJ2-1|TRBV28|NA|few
CASSLPASYGNEQFF
TGTGCCAGCAGTTTGCCCGCTAGCTACGGGAATGAGCAGTTCTTC
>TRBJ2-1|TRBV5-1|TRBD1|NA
CASSLDQGDYNEQFF
TGCGCCAGCAGCTTGGATCAGGGGGACTACAATGAGCAGTTCTTC
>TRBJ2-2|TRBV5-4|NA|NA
CASSSPIGQAGELFF
TGTGCCAGCAGCTCACCGATTGGGCAGGCCGGGGAGCTGTTTTTT
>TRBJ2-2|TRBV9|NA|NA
CASSVLGSGELFF
TGTGCCAGCAGCGTACTGGGGTCCGGGGAGCTGTTTTTT
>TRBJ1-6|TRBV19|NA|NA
CASRPLGNSPLHF
TGTGCCAGTAGACCTTTAGGGAATTCACCCCTCCACTTT
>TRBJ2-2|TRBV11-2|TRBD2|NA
CASSLVGTSGRSTGELFF
TGTGCCAGCAGCTTAGTCGGGACTAGCGGGAGATCGACCGGGGAGCTGTTTTTT
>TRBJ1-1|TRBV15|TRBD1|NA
CATGRDGTALVHTEAFF
TGTGCCACCGGCAGGGACGGGACAGCCCTAGTACACACTGAAGCTTTCTTT
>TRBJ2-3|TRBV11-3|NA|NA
CASSRREGAEDTQYF
TGTGCCAGCTCCCGCAGAGAGGGAGCTGAAGATACGCAGTATTTT
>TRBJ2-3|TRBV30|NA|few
CAWRGRSGFSTDTQYF
TGTGCCTGGAGGGGCAGGAGCGGGTTCAGCACAGATACGCAGTATTTT
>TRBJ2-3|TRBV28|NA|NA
CASSEATDTQYF
TGTGCCAGCAGCGAGGCCACAGATACGCAGTATTTT
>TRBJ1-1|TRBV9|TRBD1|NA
CASSFTSRTGGPNTEAFF
TGTGCCAGCAGCTTCACTTCCAGGACAGGGGGTCCGAACACTGAAGCTTTCTTT
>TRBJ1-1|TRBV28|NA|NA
CASSFYLIPEAFF
TGTGCCAGCAGTTTCTATCTTATCCCTGAAGCTTTCTTT
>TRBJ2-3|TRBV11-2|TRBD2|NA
CASSLVSGRAPDTQYF
TGTGCCAGCAGCTTAGTCTCCGGGAGGGCCCCAGATACGCAGTATTTT
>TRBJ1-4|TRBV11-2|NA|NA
CASSSDGEKLFF
TGTGCCAGCAGCTCCGATGGTGAAAAACTGTTTTTT
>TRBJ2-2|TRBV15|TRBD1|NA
CATSGRDRGQPGELFF
TGTGCCACCAGCGGCCGGGACAGGGGGCAGCCCGGGGAGCTGTTTTTT
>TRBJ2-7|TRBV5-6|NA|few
CASSLEQGDEQYF
TGTGCCAGCAGCTTGGAGCAGGGCGACGAGCAGTACTTC
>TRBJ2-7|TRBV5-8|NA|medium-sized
CASSRRDFSSYEQYF
TGTGCCAGCAGCCGAAGGGACTTCAGCTCCTACGAGCAGTACTTC
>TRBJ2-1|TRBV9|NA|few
CASSLQFSGLLYNEQFF
TGTGCCAGCAGCTTACAGTTTTCGGGACTCCTCTACAATGAGCAGTTCTTC
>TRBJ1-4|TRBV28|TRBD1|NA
CASSYPGQGNEKLFF
TGTGCCAGCAGTTATCCGGGACAGGGGAATGAAAAACTGTTTTTT
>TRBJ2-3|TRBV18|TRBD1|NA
CASSPDRGEADTQYF
TGTGCCAGCTCGCCGGACAGGGGCGAAGCAGATACGCAGTATTTT
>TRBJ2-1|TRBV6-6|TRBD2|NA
CASSRLAGEVVEQFF
TGTGCCAGCAGCCGACTAGCGGGAGAGGTCGTTGAGCAGTTCTTC
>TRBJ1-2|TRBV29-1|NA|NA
CSVGAGTNYGYTF
TGCAGCGTTGGAGCAGGTACTAACTATGGCTACACCTTC
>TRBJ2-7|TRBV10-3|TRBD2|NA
CAISSGTSSYYEQYF
TGTGCCATCAGTTCCGGGACTAGCAGTTACTACGAGCAGTACTTC
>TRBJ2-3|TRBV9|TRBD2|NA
CASSETSGTTDTQYF
TGTGCCAGCAGCGAGACTAGCGGGACGACAGATACGCAGTATTTT
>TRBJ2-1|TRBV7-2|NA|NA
CASSLELRYNEQFF
TGTGCCAGCAGCTTAGAACTCCGATACAATGAGCAGTTCTTC
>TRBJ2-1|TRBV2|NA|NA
CASSESGQFNKQFF
TGTGCCAGCAGTGAATCTGGACAATTCAATAAGCAGTTCTTC